These 16 T cell receptor beta chains originate from one sample sequenced in a study of blood T cell repertoires in COVID-19. Sequencing was performed with immunoSEQ multiplex PCR; in TCRdb, only in-frame clones are kept and a portion is missing. This sample has about 270,000 clones, with around 85% found just once. Material for sequencing was peripheral blood. These receptors were collected from a human donor with COVID-19, enrolled during active disease. The donor label of this sample is uncertain.

The gene calls are TRBV30 and TRBJ2-5, with D tentatively TRBD2 (7 bases). CDR1 and CDR2 from the germline V gene are GTSNPN and SVGIG (reference sequence). Trimming stripped 2 bases from V and 0 bases from J, with 13 bases between. CDR3 size: 15 residues. The CDR3 reads CAWSRGRGYQETQYF. The CDR3 DNA reads as TGTGCCTGGAGTCGGGGGAGGGGGTACCAAGAGACCCAGTACTTC.

Only a few counts were recorded for this clone. The chain couples TRBV5-4 to TRBJ1-2, with 8 bases aligning to TRBD1. Germline V gene sequence: CDR1 SGHNT, CDR2 YYREEE (reference sequence). The junction had 9 bases not matched to a gene; V was cut back by 3 bases and J by 2 bases. CDR3 size: 16 residues. CDR3 in amino acids: CASSSPGGMLNYGYTF. The CDR3 DNA follows: TGTGCCAGCAGCTCGCCAGGGGGCATGCTGAACTATGGCTACACCTTC.

This clone showed up just a few times. The rearrangement links TRBV12-3 or TRBV12-4 to TRBJ2-1, with 8 bases lining up with TRBD2. The V segment lost 8 bases and the J segment 4 bases; nucleotides outside the gene matches: 4. This CDR3 has 13 amino acids. Here the CDR3 DNA reads TGTGCCAGCCAGAGCGGGAGTTACAATGAGCAGTTCTTC. Its protein is CASQSGSYNEQFF.

Written as DNA, the CDR3 is TGTGCCAGCAGCAAGGAAAGGGGAGAGACCCAGTACTTC. It specifies CASSKERGETQYF. The rearrangement uses TRBV3-1 (or the pseudogene TRBV3-2) and TRBJ2-5; D might be TRBD1 (5 bases). Germline V gene lookup returns CDR1 LGHDT and CDR2 YNNKEL (reference sequence). The ends were cut back, 5 bases at V and 4 bases at J, with 11 bases in the middle. The CDR3 has 13 amino acids.

The rearrangement joins TRBV7-3 to TRBJ2-1, with 13 bases aligning to TRBD2. Germline CDR1 is SGHTA and CDR2 is FQGTGA. This CDR3 is 19 amino acids long. With 5 bases clipped from V and 2 bases from J, the junction kept 12 bases outside the gene matches. CDR3 region: CASSVGKGLAGAAYNEQFF. The CDR3 nucleotides read TGTGCCAGCAGCGTGGGAAAAGGACTAGCGGGAGCGGCCTACAATGAGCAGTTCTTC.

The chain has TRBV15 and TRBJ1-2; no reliable D call. Germline lookup yields CDR1 LNHNV and CDR2 YYDKDF (reference sequence). This CDR3 comprises 15 residues. V lost 0 bases and J 5 bases, leaving 13 bases between the germline ends. This CDR3 is CATSRDLSGGYGYTF. DNA of the CDR3: TGTGCCACCAGCAGAGATCTATCAGGCGGGTATGGCTACACCTTC.

The chain uses TRBV5-1 and TRBJ2-7; the D gene is possibly TRBD2 (6 bases). The CDR3 is 14 amino acids. Germline V gives CDR1 SGHRS, CDR2 YFSETQ. Trimming took off 6 bases at V and 1 base at J, with 14 bases between the two ends. The CDR3 DNA reads TGCGCCAGCATGTCTAGGCGGGATTCCTACGAGCAGTACTTC. Its translation: CASMSRRDSYEQYF.

The chain employs TRBV5-6 and TRBJ2-3; 13 positions match TRBD2. Germline CDR1 and CDR2: SGHDT and YYEEEE. Trimming took 4 bases from V and 4 from J; bases not matched to a gene: 6. This CDR3 comprises 16 residues. In DNA, the CDR3 is TGTGCCAGCAGCCTGACTAGCGGGAGGAGCCCAGATACGCAGTATTTT. This gives the protein CASSLTSGRSPDTQYF.

This clone showed up just once. The V call is TRBV3-1 (or the pseudogene TRBV3-2), the J call TRBJ2-5; 7 positions agree with TRBD2. The CDR3 covers 18 residues. V shed 0 bases, J shed 7 bases, and the junction held 17 bases outside the gene matches. CDR1 is LGHDT, CDR2 YNNKEL, per germline (reference sequence). The CDR3 region has the DNA TGTGCCAGCAGCCAAGAGAGATTCGGGGGAGGGCCTGCAGGGACCCAGTACTTC. This codes for CASSQERFGGGPAGTQYF.

The rearrangement uses TRBV19 and TRBJ1-6; D remains ambiguous. CDR3 length: 16 amino acids. In germline, CDR1 is LNHDA, CDR2 SQIVND (reference sequence). V gave up 3 bases and J gave up 8 bases, with 17 bases separating them. CDR3 in DNA: TGTGCCAGTAGTATTGTCCTGCAAGTGGAGGATTCACCCCTCCACTTT. Translating gives CASSIVLQVEDSPLHF. Combining the CDR3 with reference TRBV19 and TRBJ1-6 gives the whole variable domain DGGITQSPKYLFRKEGQNVTLSCEQNLNHDAMYWYRQDPGQGLRLIYYSQIVNDFQKGDIAEGYSVSREKKESFPLTVTSAQKNPTAFYLCASSIVLQVEDSPLHFGNGTRLTVT.

The J gene is TRBJ2-1, the V gene TRBV28, with 7 bases lining up with TRBD1. V trimming: 6 bases; J trimming: 3 bases; junction bases outside the gene matches: 2. There are 13 residues in the CDR3. Germline CDR1 is MDHEN and CDR2 is SYDVKM. The CDR3 region has the DNA TGTGCCAGCAGCCGGGACAGCTACAATGAGCAGTTCTTC. Translation: CASSRDSYNEQFF.

This chain uses TRBV5-4 with TRBJ1-5; the match to TRBD1 covers 9 bases. CDR1 and CDR2 from the germline V gene are SGHNT and YYREEE (reference sequence). V was pared by 1 base and J by 2 bases, with 4 bases of the junction left unmatched. The CDR3 covers 16 residues. CDR3 residues: CASSLRTGEGNQPQHF. In DNA form, the CDR3 reads TGTGCCAGCAGCTTGAGGACAGGGGAGGGCAATCAGCCCCAGCATTTT.

V and J are TRBV28 and TRBJ2-1, with 12 bases fitting TRBD2. The CDR3 loop spans 16 amino acids. Per the germline V gene, CDR1 is MDHEN and CDR2 is SYDVKM. V shed 5 bases, J shed 4 bases, and the junction held 6 bases outside the gene matches. The CDR3 region is CASSPAGTSGYNEQFF. As DNA, the CDR3 is TGTGCCAGCAGTCCCGCCGGGACTAGCGGGTACAATGAGCAGTTCTTC.

The V gene is TRBV7-9, the J gene TRBJ1-2; TRBD1 agrees at 7 bases. The CDR3 spans 17 residues. Germline values: CDR1 SEHNR, CDR2 FQNEAQ (reference sequence). V lost 1 base and J lost 7; bases outside the gene matches: 15. CDR3 region: CASSLVNLGTAKGGYTF. The CDR3 bases are TGTGCCAGCAGCTTAGTAAATTTAGGGACAGCTAAGGGTGGCTACACCTTC.

The gene calls are TRBV7-2 and TRBJ2-2, with D perhaps TRBD1 (6 bases). Germline V CDR1 and CDR2: SGHTA, FQGNSA. The CDR3 loop spans 15 amino acids. Trimming took off 5 bases at V and 2 bases at J, with 12 bases between the two ends. CDR3 protein: CASSNLQGNTGELFF. Here the CDR3 DNA reads TGTGCCAGCAGCAACCTACAGGGAAACACCGGGGAGCTGTTTTTT.

This clone occurred a few times. The chain has TRBV6-5 and TRBJ1-2; D ambiguous. CDR1 and CDR2 from the germline V gene are MNHEY and SVGAGI. This CDR3 spans 15 amino acids. The V gene lost 8 bases and the J gene lost 8 bases, with 24 bases spanning the gap. The chain's CDR3 is CASGVVLGSGGGYTF. In DNA, the CDR3 is TGTGCCAGCGGGGTAGTGCTCGGGAGCGGTGGCGGCTACACCTTC.